These 10 T cell receptor beta chains were sequenced from one sample in a study of somatic mutations in cytotoxic T cells in rheumatoid arthritis. Profiling relied on immunoSEQ multiplex PCR, and the TCRdb table lists in-frame clones only, not all of them. In the table there are approximately 23,000 clones, approximately 80% of which are singletons. Sample: CD8+ T cells sorted from blood. These receptors originate from an adult with rheumatoid arthritis.

This chain joins TRBV7-9 and TRBJ2-1, with a weak D call TRBD2 (5 bases). The germline V gene has CDR1 SEHNR and CDR2 FQNEAQ (reference sequence). V lost 5 bases and J 4 bases, leaving 12 bases between the germline ends. There are 14 residues in the CDR3. This chain's CDR3 is CASSAPGGYNEQFF. The CDR3 nucleotides are TGTGCCAGCAGCGCCCCCGGCGGGTACAATGAGCAGTTCTTC.

This sequence joins TRBV27 and TRBJ2-2; D uncertain. The CDR3 sequence is 12 residues long. Trimming shortened V by 4 bases and J by 6 bases, and 6 bases separated the two germline ends. Germline-derived CDR1 and CDR2 are MNHEY and SMNVEV (reference sequence). The CDR3, as DNA: TGTGCCAGCAGTTGGGCGGCCGGGGAGCTGTTTTTT. This sequence encodes CASSWAAGELFF.

The V call is TRBV5-6, the J call TRBJ2-4; 7 bases match TRBD1. J lost 4 bases, V lost 4 bases, and 5 bases had no gene match. The germline CDR1 and CDR2 sequences are SGHDT and YYEEEE. This CDR3 has 14 amino acids. The CDR3 region has the DNA TGTGCCAGCAGCACTTGGGACAGAAAAAACATTCAGTACTTC. Protein sequence: CASSTWDRKNIQYF.

The chain links TRBV6-5 to TRBJ2-5, with D perhaps TRBD1 (5 bases). CDR1 and CDR2 from the germline V gene are MNHEY and SVGAGI. The CDR3 spans 12 residues. Trimming removed 5 bases from V and 5 bases from J, with 9 bases in between. The DNA of the CDR3 is TGTGCCAGCAGTCCGACAGTGGAGACCCAGTACTTC. This translates into CASSPTVETQYF.

The chain couples TRBV18 to TRBJ1-1; D remains ambiguous. The CDR3 totals 12 residues. With 5 bases removed from V and 6 bases from J, the gap between germline ends came to 10 bases. CDR1 and CDR2 (germline): KGHSH, LQKENI. CDR3 sequence (DNA): TGTGCCAGCTCAGGGTTTTTCTCTGAAGCTTTCTTT. This sequence encodes CASSGFFSEAFF.

The chain recombines TRBV6-6 with TRBJ1-2, with 7 bases lining up with TRBD1. Trimming took 2 bases from V and 4 from J; bases not matched to a gene: 4. Per germline, CDR1 MNHNY and CDR2 SVGAGI (reference sequence). There are 14 residues in the CDR3. DNA of the CDR3: TGTGCCAGCAGTTACACAGGGGCTTCCTATGGCTACACCTTC. This translates into CASSYTGASYGYTF.

The chain uses TRBV5-4 and TRBJ2-2; D is tentatively TRBD1 or TRBD2 (5 bases each). V shed 0 bases and J shed 8 bases, with 14 bases lying between them. Looked up from germline, CDR1 is SGHNT and CDR2 is YYREEE (reference sequence). The CDR3 runs 15 residues. In DNA, the CDR3 is TGTGCCAGCAGCTTGGGCGGACGGGACGGGGGGGAGCTGTTTTTT. Protein sequence: CASSLGGRDGGELFF.

The chain joins TRBV4-1 to TRBJ2-5; D could derive from TRBD1 or TRBD2 (6 bases each). Trimming stripped 4 bases from V and 2 bases from J, with 20 bases between. In germline, CDR1 is MGHRA, CDR2 YSYEKL. This CDR3 comprises 17 residues. CDR3 sequence (DNA): TGCGCCAGCAGCCGGGAGGCTAGGGGGAGAGGACAAGAGACCCAGTACTTC. It specifies CASSREARGRGQETQYF.

A note on this clone: Compared with germline, one end of the junction differs, possibly owing to a read error. This chain links TRBV11-2 with TRBJ1-2; no definite D call. The CDR3 spans 12 residues. Germline V gene lookup returns CDR1 SGHAT and CDR2 FQNNGV. The CDR3 spells CASSVDIGGYTF. Here the CDR3 DNA reads TGTGCCAGCAGCGTAGACATTGGTGGCTACACCTTC.

The genes are TRBV4-2 and TRBJ1-5; D might be TRBD1 (6 bases). Trimming cost V 0 bases and J 2 bases, with 14 bases left between them. This CDR3 spans 17 amino acids. Germline CDR1 and CDR2: LGHNA and YNFKEQ. CDR3 bases: TGTGCCAGCAGCCAAGAAGTAGGGGGTAGAGGCAATCAGCCCCAGCATTTT. Encoded protein: CASSQEVGGRGNQPQHF.